The clone carrying this TCR beta chain was detected many times. Its target is unknown. Patients with uncontrolled infections, other autoimmune diseases, pregnancy or lactation were excluded. Ahead of any ophthalmopathy symptoms, the blood sample was obtained at the first diagnosis of hyperthyroidism. This record comes from a study of T cells in Graves' hyperthyroidism and ophthalmopathy. Whole-study results and caveats: Also found in blood were most expanded thyroid clonotypes above 0.001.

It was RNA transcripts that yielded the amplified TCR beta CDR3 regions. The HTBI primer set was used in a first-round RT-PCR of the TCR CDR3. TCRdb redid the calling of the multiplex PCR reads with MiXCR, one entry per CDR3 protein. The table has hundreds of thousands of distinct CDR3 sequences, 15% to 20% seen once; the top ten hold approximately 15%. V was clipped by 6 bases and J by 6 bases, with 12 bases between them. The CDR3 covers 13 residues. The chain combines TRBV12-3 or TRBV12-4 with TRBJ2-1; D is ambiguous. The source is a woman aged 45-59 years with Graves' hyperthyroidism that later progressed to Graves' ophthalmopathy. The sequencing sample was made of blood. CDR3 in amino acids: CASRKDLGNEQFF. CDR3 nucleotide sequence: TGTGCCAGCAGGAAGGATCTGGGCAATGAGCAGTTCTTC.